The subject of this entry is one T cell receptor (beta chain). These data belong to a study of blood T cell repertoires in COVID-19. The germline CDR1 and CDR2 sequences are SGHDT and YYEEEE. The CDR3 contains 17 residues. With V trimmed by 6 bases and J by 4 bases, 13 bases remained unmatched. Clones were sequenced by immunoSEQ multiplex PCR, and TCRdb holds only the in-frame ones, with some missing. The sample yields around 100,000 clones, 88% seen once. The rearrangement links TRBV5-6 to TRBJ1-4, with 9 bases that match TRBD1. Sequencing input: peripheral blood. This receptor was obtained from a human donor in a cohort sampled during active COVID-19. CDR3 residues: CASNVRQGVVFNEKLFF. Here the CDR3 DNA reads TGTGCCAGCAACGTCCGACAGGGGGTTGTATTTAATGAAAAACTGTTTTTT.